This T cell receptor beta chain originates from a study of shared clonotypes between healthy human individuals. Assay used: immunoSEQ multiplex PCR; TCRdb lists only in-frame clones, some missing. The repertoire consists of 2 million to 2.5 million clones, with approximately 90% occurring once and the leading ten covering 0.37%. Remarks on this clone: No antigen is known for it.

Findings of the study overall: All-four-donor shared clonotypes had higher generation probabilities than non-shared clonotypes did. Shared clonotypes: 4.5% to 6.5% naive CD4, about 4% naive CD8, under 2.5% memory CD4, approximately 0.37% memory CD8. Estimated clonotype richness was generally higher in naive than memory subsets. Blood alone was sampled, and tissue repertoires likely differ.

The CDR3 length is 15 residues. J lost 1 base, V lost 8 bases, and 7 bases had no gene match. Germline values: CDR1 SGHAT, CDR2 FQNNGV. Sequencing was carried out using naive CD4+ T cells from PBMCs. Described subset: CD45RA+ positively selected. V usage is TRBV11-2 and J usage is TRBJ1-1; TRBD1 aligns across 10 bases. The sequence was collected from a man between 18 and 35 years old in good health. Some clones in this sample may be carry-over from other donors' samples. CDR3 coding DNA: TGTGCCAGCGGACGACGACAGGGGGCGAACACTGAAGCTTTCTTT. This sequence encodes CASGRRQGANTEAFF.